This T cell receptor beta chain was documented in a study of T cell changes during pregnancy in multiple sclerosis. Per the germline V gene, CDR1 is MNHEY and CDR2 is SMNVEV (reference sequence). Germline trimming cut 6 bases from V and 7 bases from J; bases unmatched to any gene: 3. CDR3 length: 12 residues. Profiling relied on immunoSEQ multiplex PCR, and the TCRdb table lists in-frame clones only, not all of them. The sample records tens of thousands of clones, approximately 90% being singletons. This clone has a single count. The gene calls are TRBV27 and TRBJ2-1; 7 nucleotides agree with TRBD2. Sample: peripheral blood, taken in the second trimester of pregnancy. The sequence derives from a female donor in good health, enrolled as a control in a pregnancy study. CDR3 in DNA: TGTGCCAGCAGGCGGGGGTGGAATGAGCAGTTCTTC. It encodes CASRRGWNEQFF.